This TCR beta chain was sequenced during a study of T cell changes during pregnancy in multiple sclerosis. V was clipped by 4 bases and J by 10 bases, with 19 bases between them. This CDR3 is 14 amino acids long. CDR1 is SEHNR and CDR2 is FQNEAQ in the germline V gene (reference sequence). The repertoire was sequenced with immunoSEQ multiplex PCR; TCRdb's copy has only in-frame clones and lacks some. This sample has tens of thousands of clones; 70% to 90% occur once, and the top ten carry approximately 1.7%. This clone was detected only a few times. The specimen comprised peripheral blood, sampled after pregnancy. The J gene is TRBJ1-1, the V gene TRBV7-9; D is unclear. The sequence was collected from a female donor with multiple sclerosis, enrolled in a pregnancy study. The chain's CDR3 is CASSSTVGLMGAFF. For the CDR3, the DNA is TGTGCCAGCAGCTCAACCGTAGGACTGATGGGAGCTTTCTTT.